What follows are 22 T cell receptor beta chains derived from one specimen sequenced in a study of Graves' ophthalmopathy and Graves' hyperthyroidism. Transcripts of RNA were the source for amplifying TCR beta CDR3 regions. A first-round RT-PCR used HTBI primers, followed by a second-round multiplex PCR. From the multiplex PCR reads, TCRdb called clonotypes with MiXCR, one entry per CDR3 protein. Here the sample spans hundreds of thousands of distinct CDR3 sequences, just over 15% being singletons. The sample was peripheral blood. The receptors shown here come from a woman younger than 30 with stable Graves' hyperthyroidism.

This clonotype was observed many times. The V gene is TRBV12-3 or TRBV12-4, the J gene TRBJ1-2; 10 bases are a match to TRBD1. The CDR3 consists of 15 residues. After removal of 5 bases from V and 8 bases from J, the junction contained 11 bases not matched to a gene. The chain's CDR3 is CASSRQGAQARGYTF. DNA for the CDR3: TGTGCCAGCAGTAGACAGGGGGCGCAGGCTAGGGGCTACACCTTC.

This clonotype was seen many times. The chain has TRBV6-5 and TRBJ2-7, with D unclear. The V end lost 0 bases, the J end lost 4 bases, and 13 bases lay between the germline ends. Germline V gene lookup returns CDR1 MNHEY and CDR2 SVGAGI. The CDR3 is 15 residues long. DNA for the CDR3: TGTGCCAGCAGTTACTCGAGAGTCGTGATTTACGAGCAGTACTTC. Protein sequence: CASSYSRVVIYEQYF.

This clonotype showed up just a few times. V gene TRBV5-1 combines with J gene TRBJ2-2, with D uncertain. Between the trimmed V and J ends, which lost 0 bases and 7 bases, there was a span of 7 bases. CDR1 and CDR2 (germline): SGHRS, YFSETQ. The CDR3 covers 13 residues. This chain's CDR3 is CASSLGSVGELFF. CDR3 coding DNA: TGCGCCAGCAGCTTGGGGTCTGTCGGGGAGCTGTTTTTT.

This clonotype was observed at least ten times. J is TRBJ2-2 and V is TRBV15; TRBD1 agrees at 11 bases. V dropped 3 bases and J dropped 4; count of bases not matched to a gene: 4. The germline CDR1 and CDR2 sequences are LNHNV and YYDKDF (reference sequence). This CDR3 spans 16 amino acids. The CDR3 DNA sequence: TGTGCCACCAGCAGTCGGACAGGGGGCATCACCGGGGAGCTGTTTTTT. The encoded protein is CATSSRTGGITGELFF.

The CDR3 here is CASTPGLVRLYEQYF. The CDR3, as DNA: TGTGCCAGCACCCCGGGACTAGTCCGACTTTACGAGCAGTACTTC. The rearrangement uses TRBV12-3 or TRBV12-4 and TRBJ2-7; 8 bases line up with TRBD2. V dropped 7 bases and J dropped 4; count of bases not matched to a gene: 12. The CDR3 runs 15 residues.

At least ten counts were recorded for this clonotype. The chain carries TRBV2 and TRBJ2-7, with 11 bases fitting TRBD2. The CDR3 has 15 residues. Germline CDR1 SNHLY, CDR2 FYNNEI. After removal of 6 bases from V and 0 bases from J, the junction contained 4 bases not matched to a gene. CDR3 sequence: CASSSTSGNSYEQYF. DNA for the CDR3: TGTGCCAGCAGCTCGACTAGCGGGAACTCCTACGAGCAGTACTTC.

This clonotype was counted many times. The rearrangement links TRBV19 to TRBJ1-1; no firm D call. This CDR3 has 18 residues. Trimming took 3 bases from V and 0 from J, leaving 20 bases between them. Germline V lookup: CDR1 LNHDA, CDR2 SQIVND (reference sequence). CDR3 amino acids: CASSIIGSHARMNTEAFF. For the CDR3, the DNA is TGTGCCAGTAGTATTATCGGGTCCCACGCTAGAATGAACACTGAAGCTTTCTTT.

This clonotype has a count of ten or more. The rearrangement uses TRBV30 and TRBJ2-7; 8 bases line up with TRBD2. The ends lost 0 bases at V and 6 bases at J; junction bases unmatched: 7. Germline CDR1 is GTSNPN and CDR2 is SVGIG (reference sequence). The CDR3 totals 14 residues. The CDR3 reads CAWSVPGLASEQYF. The DNA of the CDR3 is TGTGCCTGGAGTGTACCCGGACTAGCCTCCGAGCAGTACTTC.

There are many counts of this clonotype. The chain employs TRBV6-5 and TRBJ1-1; the D gene is possibly TRBD1 (5 bases). The germline V gene has CDR1 MNHEY and CDR2 SVGAGI. Trimming pared 1 base from V and 4 bases from J, leaving 10 bases between. This CDR3 has 14 amino acids. The CDR3 DNA reads TGTGCCAGCAGTTACTATTCAGGGACCACTGAAGCTTTCTTT. It specifies CASSYYSGTTEAFF.

This clonotype has ten or more counts. The chain couples TRBV19 to TRBJ1-1, with TRBD1 matching over 7 bases. Germline trimming cut 6 bases from V and 0 bases from J; bases unmatched to any gene: 4. The germline CDR1 and CDR2 sequences are LNHDA and SQIVND (reference sequence). The CDR3 is 14 amino acids. The CDR3 here is CASSPGQVNTEAFF. The DNA for the CDR3 is TGTGCCAGTAGCCCAGGACAGGTGAACACTGAAGCTTTCTTT.

This chain uses TRBV6-5 with TRBJ2-5; TRBD1 matches 7 bases. The V gene's germline CDR1 is MNHEY and CDR2 SVGAGI. The trim removed 0 bases at V and 9 bases at J, leaving 7 bases unmatched. CDR3 length equals 14 residues. CDR3: CASSYSTGQLAQYF. DNA of the CDR3: TGTGCCAGCAGTTACTCGACGGGACAGCTGGCCCAGTACTTC.

This clonotype was recorded at least ten times. The CDR3 protein is CASSSDSTGPPQYF. CDR3 bases: TGTGCCAGCAGCTCGGACTCAACCGGCCCACCCCAGTACTTC. V gene TRBV7-2 combines with J gene TRBJ2-5; maybe TRBD2 (5 bases). V was cut by 4 bases and J by 9 bases, with 18 bases left in between. The CDR3 length is 14 residues. Germline V lookup: CDR1 SGHTA, CDR2 FQGNSA.

This clonotype was counted ten times or more. Germline and junction disagree at one end, which may indicate a read error. V usage is TRBV2 and J usage is TRBJ1-2, with TRBD1 identical over 8 bases. Germline V gives CDR1 SNHLY, CDR2 FYNNEI. This CDR3 region has 13 residues. The CDR3 sequence is CASSEGQVYGYTF. In DNA, the CDR3 is TGTGCCAGTAGTGAGGGACAGGTCTATGGCTACACCTTC.

This clonotype was seen only a few times. A much larger clone differs by one base, so this may be a read error. The rearrangement links TRBV4-1 to TRBJ2-5, with a possible D match to TRBD1 (6 bases). CDR1 and CDR2 from the germline V gene are MGHRA and YSYEKL. This CDR3 is built from 14 residues. This CDR3 is CASSQPGRTETKYF. The CDR3 DNA reads TGCGCCAGCAGCCAACCGGGACGGACAGAGACCAAGTACTTC.

This clonotype was recorded many times. V usage is TRBV7-3 and J usage is TRBJ2-2; 7 nucleotides align to TRBD2. This CDR3 is 14 amino acids long. Germline CDR1 and CDR2: SGHTA and FQGTGA. V was pared by 5 bases and J by 3 bases, with 3 bases of the junction left unmatched. The CDR3 spells CASSRTSDTGELFF. The DNA of the CDR3 is TGTGCCAGCAGCCGGACTAGTGACACCGGGGAGCTGTTTTTT.

This clonotype was found many times. The chain employs TRBV20-1 and TRBJ2-5; no clear D gene. This CDR3 contains 11 residues. The germline V gene has CDR1 DFQATT and CDR2 SNEGSKA (reference sequence). Trimming stripped 6 bases from V and 3 bases from J, with 8 bases between. This chain's CDR3 is CSANREETQYF. The CDR3, as DNA: TGCAGTGCCAACCGGGAAGAGACCCAGTACTTC.

Only a few counts were recorded for this clonotype. The J gene is TRBJ2-3, the V gene TRBV19; 11 bases agree with TRBD1. Germline V gene lookup returns CDR1 LNHDA and CDR2 SQIVND (reference sequence). V lost 9 bases, J lost 2 bases, and 10 bases stayed unmatched. The CDR3 spans 16 residues. The CDR3 loop is CASRKGQGVNTDTQYF. The DNA for the CDR3 is TGTGCCAGCCGGAAGGGACAGGGGGTTAACACAGATACGCAGTATTTT.

Many counts were recorded for this clonotype. The chain couples TRBV20-1 to TRBJ2-7; 9 bases align to TRBD2. This CDR3 has 14 residues. J was trimmed by 1 base and V by 1 base; bases with no gene match: 2. The germline gives CDR1 DFQATT, CDR2 SNEGSKA (reference sequence). This chain's CDR3 is CSARGRGGSYEQYF. CDR3 coding DNA: TGCAGTGCTAGAGGGCGGGGGGGGTCCTACGAGCAGTACTTC.

Note on this clonotype: Given a much more abundant clone one base away, this may be a read error. This sequence joins TRBV5-4 and TRBJ1-1; D is uncertain. The CDR3 length is 14 residues. The germline V gene encodes CDR1 SGHNT and CDR2 YYREEE (reference sequence). The V end lost 7 bases, the J end lost 0 bases, and 13 bases lay between the germline ends. The CDR3 DNA is TGTGCCAGCTTTAGCGGGGTCATGAACACTGAAGCTTTCTTT. This codes for CASFSGVMNTEAFF.

This clonotype was picked up many times. This chain links TRBV19 with TRBJ1-2; 9 bases map to TRBD1. CDR3 length equals 15 residues. CDR1 and CDR2 (germline): LNHDA, SQIVND (reference sequence). V trimming: 2 bases; J trimming: 4 bases; junction bases outside the gene matches: 5. In DNA form, the CDR3 reads TGTGCCAGTAGTATAACAGGGGGCGTCAGCTATGGCTACACCTTC. This encodes CASSITGGVSYGYTF.

The chain recombines TRBV19 with TRBJ1-6; D possibly corresponds to TRBD1 (5 bases). Trimming took 5 bases from V and 7 from J, leaving 18 bases between them. CDR1 LNHDA and CDR2 SQIVND come from the germline V gene (reference sequence). This CDR3 comprises 16 residues. CDR3 in amino acids: CASSFWDGLGNSPLHF. CDR3 nucleotide sequence: TGTGCCAGTAGTTTTTGGGACGGCCTCGGGAATTCACCCCTCCACTTT. The entire variable domain, with the rest obtained from reference TRBV19 and TRBJ1-6, is as follows: DGGITQSPKYLFRKEGQNVTLSCEQNLNHDAMYWYRQDPGQGLRLIYYSQIVNDFQKGDIAEGYSVSREKKESFPLTVTSAQKNPTAFYLCASSFWDGLGNSPLHFGNGTRLTVT.

Many counts were recorded for this clonotype. CDR3 sequence: CASSLLLGSPQPQHF. In DNA, the CDR3 is TGTGCCAGCAGCTTATTATTAGGGTCGCCCCAGCCCCAGCATTTT. The chain combines TRBV7-2 with TRBJ1-5; the D is unclear. V lost 2 bases to trimming and J lost 7 bases, with 15 bases between them. The germline V gene encodes CDR1 SGHTA and CDR2 FQGNSA. This CDR3 is built from 15 residues.